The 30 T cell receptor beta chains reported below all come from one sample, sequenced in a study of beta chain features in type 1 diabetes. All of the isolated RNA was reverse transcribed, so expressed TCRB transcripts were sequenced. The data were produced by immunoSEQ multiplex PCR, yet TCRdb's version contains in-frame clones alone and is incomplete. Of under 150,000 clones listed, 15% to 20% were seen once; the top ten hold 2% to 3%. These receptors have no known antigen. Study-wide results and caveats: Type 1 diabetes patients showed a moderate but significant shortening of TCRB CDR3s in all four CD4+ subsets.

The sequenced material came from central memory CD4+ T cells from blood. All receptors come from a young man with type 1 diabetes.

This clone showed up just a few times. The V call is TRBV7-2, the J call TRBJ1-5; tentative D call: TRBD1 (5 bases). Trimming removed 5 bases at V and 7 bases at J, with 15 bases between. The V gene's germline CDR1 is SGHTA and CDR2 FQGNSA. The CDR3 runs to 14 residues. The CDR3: CASSPQGDGQPQHF. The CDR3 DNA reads TGTGCCAGCAGCCCCCAGGGTGATGGACAGCCCCAGCATTTT.

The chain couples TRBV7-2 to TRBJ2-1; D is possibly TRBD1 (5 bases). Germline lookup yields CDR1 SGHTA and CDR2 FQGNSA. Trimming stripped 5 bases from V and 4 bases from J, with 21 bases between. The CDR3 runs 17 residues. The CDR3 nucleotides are TGTGCCAGCAGCCCTGCCCGACAGAGTTCCTCGTACAATGAGCAGTTCTTC. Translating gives CASSPARQSSSYNEQFF.

The CDR3 is CASSLGTENEQYF. DNA of the CDR3: TGTGCCAGCAGCTTAGGGACAGAGAACGAGCAGTACTTC. The rearrangement links TRBV7-2 to TRBJ2-7; TRBD1 might be the D (6 bases). The V and J ends lost 1 base and 5 bases respectively, with 9 bases between them. There are 13 residues in the CDR3. Germline V lookup: CDR1 SGHTA, CDR2 FQGNSA.

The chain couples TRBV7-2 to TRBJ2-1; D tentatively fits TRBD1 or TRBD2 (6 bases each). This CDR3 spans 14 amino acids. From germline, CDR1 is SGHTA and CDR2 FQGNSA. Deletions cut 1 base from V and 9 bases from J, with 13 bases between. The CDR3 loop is CASSLEPGATEQFF. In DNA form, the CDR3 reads TGTGCCAGCAGCTTAGAACCGGGGGCTACTGAGCAGTTCTTC.

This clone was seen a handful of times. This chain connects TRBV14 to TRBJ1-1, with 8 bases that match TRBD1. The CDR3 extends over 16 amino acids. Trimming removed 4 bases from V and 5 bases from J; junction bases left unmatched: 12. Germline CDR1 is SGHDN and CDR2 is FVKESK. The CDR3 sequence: CASSPLTATGGTEAFF. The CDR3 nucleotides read TGTGCCAGCAGCCCCCTAACAGCCACAGGGGGAACTGAAGCTTTCTTT. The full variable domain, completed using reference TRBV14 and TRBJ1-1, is EAGVTQFPSHSVIEKGQTVTLRCDPISGHDNLYWYRRVMGKEIKFLLHFVKESKQDESGMPNNRFLAERTGGTYSTLKVQPAELEDSGVYFCASSPLTATGGTEAFFGQGTRLTVV.

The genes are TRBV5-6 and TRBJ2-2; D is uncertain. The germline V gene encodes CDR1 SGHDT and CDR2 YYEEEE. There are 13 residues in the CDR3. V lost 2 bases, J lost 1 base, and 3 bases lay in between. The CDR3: CASSFRNTGELFF. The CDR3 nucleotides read TGTGCCAGCAGCTTCCGGAACACCGGGGAGCTGTTTTTT. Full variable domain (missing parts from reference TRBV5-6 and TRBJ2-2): DAGVTQSPTHLIKTRGQQVTLRCSPKSGHDTVSWYQQALGQGPQFIFQYYEEEERQRGNFPDRFSGHQFPNYSSELNVNALLLGDSALYLCASSFRNTGELFFGEGSRLTVL.

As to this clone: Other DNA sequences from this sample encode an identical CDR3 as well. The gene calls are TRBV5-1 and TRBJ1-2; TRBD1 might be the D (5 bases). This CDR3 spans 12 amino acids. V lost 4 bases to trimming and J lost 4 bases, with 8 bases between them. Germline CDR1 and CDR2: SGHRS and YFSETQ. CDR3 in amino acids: CASSQDSYGYTF. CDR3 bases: TGCGCCAGCAGCCAAGACAGCTATGGCTACACCTTC.

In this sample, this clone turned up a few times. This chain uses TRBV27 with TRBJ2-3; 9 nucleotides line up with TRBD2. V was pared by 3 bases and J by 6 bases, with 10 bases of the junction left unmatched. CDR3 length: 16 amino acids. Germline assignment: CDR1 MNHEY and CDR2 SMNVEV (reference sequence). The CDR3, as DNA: TGTGCCAGCAGTTTCGCGGGAGGGCCTGGGGGGGATACGCAGTATTTT. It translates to CASSFAGGPGGDTQYF.

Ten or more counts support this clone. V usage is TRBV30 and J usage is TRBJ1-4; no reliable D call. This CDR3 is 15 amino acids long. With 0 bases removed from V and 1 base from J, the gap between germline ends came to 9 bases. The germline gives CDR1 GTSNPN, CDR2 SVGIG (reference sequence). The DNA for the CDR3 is TGTGCCTGGAGTGTACTGGAGATAACTAATGAAAAACTGTTTTTT. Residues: CAWSVLEITNEKLFF.

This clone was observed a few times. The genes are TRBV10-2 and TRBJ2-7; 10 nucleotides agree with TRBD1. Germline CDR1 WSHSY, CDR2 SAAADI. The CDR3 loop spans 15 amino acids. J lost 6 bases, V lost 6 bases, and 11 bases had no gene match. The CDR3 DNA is TGCGCCAGCAGCCCACCGGGACAGGGGATAACCGAGCAGTACTTC. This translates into CASSPPGQGITEQYF.

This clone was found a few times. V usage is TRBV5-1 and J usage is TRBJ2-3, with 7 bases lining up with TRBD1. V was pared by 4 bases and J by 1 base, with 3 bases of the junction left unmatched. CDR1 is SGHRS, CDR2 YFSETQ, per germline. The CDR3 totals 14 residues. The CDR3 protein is CASSPGTGTDTQYF. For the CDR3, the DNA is TGCGCCAGCAGCCCCGGGACAGGCACAGATACGCAGTATTTT.

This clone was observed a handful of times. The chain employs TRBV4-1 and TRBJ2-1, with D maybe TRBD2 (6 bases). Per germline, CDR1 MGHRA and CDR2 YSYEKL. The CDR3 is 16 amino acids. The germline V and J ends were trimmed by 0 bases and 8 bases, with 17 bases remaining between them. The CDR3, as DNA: TGCGCCAGCAGCCAAGATCGGTCTAGCGCGTACGATGAGCAGTTCTTC. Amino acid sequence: CASSQDRSSAYDEQFF.

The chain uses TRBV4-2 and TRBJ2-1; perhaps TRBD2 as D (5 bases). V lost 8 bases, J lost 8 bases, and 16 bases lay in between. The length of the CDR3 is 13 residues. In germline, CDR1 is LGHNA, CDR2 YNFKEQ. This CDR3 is CASGSERRDEQFF. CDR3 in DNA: TGTGCCAGCGGGAGTGAAAGAAGGGATGAGCAGTTCTTC.

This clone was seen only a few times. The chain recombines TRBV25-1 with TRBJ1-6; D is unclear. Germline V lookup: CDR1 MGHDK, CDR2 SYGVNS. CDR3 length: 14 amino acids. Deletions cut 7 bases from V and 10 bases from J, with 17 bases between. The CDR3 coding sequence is TGTGCCAGCACATCTGTCGTCCTCGGGTCACCCCTCCACTTT. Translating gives CASTSVVLGSPLHF.

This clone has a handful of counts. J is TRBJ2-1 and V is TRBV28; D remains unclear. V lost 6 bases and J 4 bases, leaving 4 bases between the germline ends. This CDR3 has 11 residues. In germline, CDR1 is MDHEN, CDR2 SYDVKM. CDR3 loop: CASRLYNEQFF. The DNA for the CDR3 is TGTGCCAGCAGACTATACAATGAGCAGTTCTTC.

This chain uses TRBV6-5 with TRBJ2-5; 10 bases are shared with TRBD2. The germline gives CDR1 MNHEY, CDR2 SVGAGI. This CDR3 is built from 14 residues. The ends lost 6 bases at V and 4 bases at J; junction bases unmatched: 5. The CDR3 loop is CASRSGRAGETQYF. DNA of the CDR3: TGTGCCAGCAGAAGCGGGAGGGCGGGAGAGACCCAGTACTTC.

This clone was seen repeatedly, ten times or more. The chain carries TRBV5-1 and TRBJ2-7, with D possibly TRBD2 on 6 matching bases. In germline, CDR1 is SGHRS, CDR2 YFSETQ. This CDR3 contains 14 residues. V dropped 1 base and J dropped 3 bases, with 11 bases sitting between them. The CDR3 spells CASSLTGLLYEQYF. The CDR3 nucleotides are TGCGCCAGCAGCTTGACGGGACTCCTCTACGAGCAGTACTTC. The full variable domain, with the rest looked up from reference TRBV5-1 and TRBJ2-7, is KAGVTQTPRYLIKTRGQQVTLSCSPISGHRSVSWYQQTPGQGLQFLFEYFSETQRNKGNFPGRFSGRQFSNSRSEMNVSTLELGDSALYLCASSLTGLLYEQYFGPGTRLTVT.

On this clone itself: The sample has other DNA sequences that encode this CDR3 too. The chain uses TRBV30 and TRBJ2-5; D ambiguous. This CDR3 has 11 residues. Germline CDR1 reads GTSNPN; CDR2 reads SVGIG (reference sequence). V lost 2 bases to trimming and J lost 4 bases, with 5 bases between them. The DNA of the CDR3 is TGTGCCTGGAGTTTAGGAGAGACCCAGTACTTC. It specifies CAWSLGETQYF.

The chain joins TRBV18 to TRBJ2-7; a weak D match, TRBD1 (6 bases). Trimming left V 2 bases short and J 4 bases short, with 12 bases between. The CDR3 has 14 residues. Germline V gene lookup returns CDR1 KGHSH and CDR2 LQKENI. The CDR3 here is CASSPGQGWYEQYF. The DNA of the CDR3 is TGTGCCAGCTCACCAGGTCAGGGGTGGTACGAGCAGTACTTC.

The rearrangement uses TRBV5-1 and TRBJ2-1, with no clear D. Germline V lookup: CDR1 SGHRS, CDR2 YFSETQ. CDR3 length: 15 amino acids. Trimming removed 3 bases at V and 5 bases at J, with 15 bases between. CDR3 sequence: CASSWQAGGNNEQFF. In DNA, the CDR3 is TGCGCCAGCAGCTGGCAAGCAGGCGGAAACAATGAGCAGTTCTTC.

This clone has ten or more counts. This CDR3 reads CASSLVNSAPAEQYF. In DNA, the CDR3 is TGTGCCAGCAGCTTAGTCAACTCCGCGCCAGCCGAGCAGTACTTC. The chain is built from TRBV7-2 and TRBJ2-7; unclear D gene. The germline gives CDR1 SGHTA, CDR2 FQGNSA. V was pared by 1 base and J by 6 bases, with 16 bases between. The CDR3 has 15 residues. The full variable domain, with the rest looked up from reference TRBV7-2 and TRBJ2-7, is GAGVSQSPSNKVTEKGKDVELRCDPISGHTALYWYRQSLGQGLEFLIYFQGNSAPDKSGLPSDRFSAERTGGSVSTLTIQRTQQEDSAVYLCASSLVNSAPAEQYFGPGTRLTVT.

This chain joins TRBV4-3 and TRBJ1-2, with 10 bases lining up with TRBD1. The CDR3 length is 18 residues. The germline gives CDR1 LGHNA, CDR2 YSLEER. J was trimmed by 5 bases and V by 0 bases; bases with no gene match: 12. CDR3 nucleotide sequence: TGCGCCAGCAGCCAAGATACCGGGACAGGGGCCTTGCTTTATGGCTACACCTTC. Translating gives CASSQDTGTGALLYGYTF.

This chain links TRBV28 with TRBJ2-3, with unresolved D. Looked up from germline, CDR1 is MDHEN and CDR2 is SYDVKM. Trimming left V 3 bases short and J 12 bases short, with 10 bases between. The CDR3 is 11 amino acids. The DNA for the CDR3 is TGTGCCAGCAGTTTGAGACTCGAACAGTATTTT. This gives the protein CASSLRLEQYF.

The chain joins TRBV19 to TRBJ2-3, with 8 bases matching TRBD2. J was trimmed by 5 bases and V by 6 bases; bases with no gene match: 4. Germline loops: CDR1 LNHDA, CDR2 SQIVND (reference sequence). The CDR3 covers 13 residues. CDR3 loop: CASRTGGEDTQYF. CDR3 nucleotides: TGTGCCAGTAGGACCGGGGGGGAAGATACGCAGTATTTT.

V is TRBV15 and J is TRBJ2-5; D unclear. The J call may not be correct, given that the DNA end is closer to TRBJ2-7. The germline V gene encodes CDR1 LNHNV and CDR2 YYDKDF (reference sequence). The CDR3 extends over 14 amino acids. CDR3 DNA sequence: TGTGCCACCAGCAGGGATCGAGCTTCCTACGAGCAGTACTTC. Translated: CATSRDRASYEQYF.

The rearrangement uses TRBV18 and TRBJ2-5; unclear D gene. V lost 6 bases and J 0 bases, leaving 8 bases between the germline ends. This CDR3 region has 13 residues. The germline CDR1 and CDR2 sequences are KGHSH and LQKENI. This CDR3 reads CASSIGHQETQYF. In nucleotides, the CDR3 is TGTGCCAGCTCTATAGGGCACCAAGAGACCCAGTACTTC.

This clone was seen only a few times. CDR3 in DNA: TGTGCCTGGAGCGGGGGGGCCACAGAGACCCAGTACTTC. This codes for CAWSGGATETQYF. J is TRBJ2-5 and V is TRBV30; 8 bases agree with TRBD2. V lost 3 bases and J lost 4; bases outside the gene matches: 4. CDR3 length: 13 residues. The germline CDR1 and CDR2 sequences are GTSNPN and SVGIG (reference sequence).

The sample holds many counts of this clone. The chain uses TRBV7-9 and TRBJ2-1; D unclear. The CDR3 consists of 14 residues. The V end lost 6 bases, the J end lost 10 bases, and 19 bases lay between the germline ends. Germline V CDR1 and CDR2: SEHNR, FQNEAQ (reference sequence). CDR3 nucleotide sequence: TGTGCCAGCAGTACCGAACCAACGTGGGTGGAGCAGTTCTTC. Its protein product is CASSTEPTWVEQFF.

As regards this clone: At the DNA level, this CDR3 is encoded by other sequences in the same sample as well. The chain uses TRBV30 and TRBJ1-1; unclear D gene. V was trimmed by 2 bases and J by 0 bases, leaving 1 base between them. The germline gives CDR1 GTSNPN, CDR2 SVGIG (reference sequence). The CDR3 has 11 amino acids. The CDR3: CAWSMNTEAFF. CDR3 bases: TGTGCCTGGAGTATGAACACTGAAGCTTTCTTT.

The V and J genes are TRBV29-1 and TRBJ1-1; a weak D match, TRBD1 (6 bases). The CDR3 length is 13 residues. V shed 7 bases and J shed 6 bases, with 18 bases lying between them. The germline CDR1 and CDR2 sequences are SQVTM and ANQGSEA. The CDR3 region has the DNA TGCAGCGCTCGGACAGACCATAGCGCTGAAGCTTTCTTT. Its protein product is CSARTDHSAEAFF.